These 20 T cell receptor beta chains were all obtained from the same sample, sequenced in a study of T cells in Graves' hyperthyroidism and ophthalmopathy. Researchers amplified the TCR beta CDR3 regions from RNA transcripts. The TCR CDR3 was amplified in a first-round RT-PCR using the HTBI primer set. TCRdb analysed the multiplex PCR reads with MiXCR anew, one entry per CDR3 protein. The table has some 150,000 distinct CDR3 sequences, over 20% seen once. The sequencing input was blood. These receptors all stem from a woman aged 45-65 years with Graves' hyperthyroidism that later progressed to Graves' ophthalmopathy.

This clonotype was counted at least ten times. This sequence joins TRBV12-3 or TRBV12-4 and TRBJ1-2; no clear D gene. The CDR3 totals 16 residues. V lost 6 bases and J 0 bases, leaving 17 bases between the germline ends. The CDR3 is CASSLYSGAANYGYTF. The CDR3 DNA sequence: TGTGCCAGCAGCCTCTACTCAGGAGCAGCTAACTATGGCTACACCTTC.

This clonotype has a handful of counts. This chain uses TRBV5-4 with TRBJ2-7, with D possibly TRBD2 on 6 matching bases. This CDR3 has 15 amino acids. Looked up from germline, CDR1 is SGHNT and CDR2 is YYREEE (reference sequence). V was trimmed by 4 bases and J by 0 bases, leaving 14 bases between them. In DNA, the CDR3 is TGTGCCAGCAGCATTAGCGGTTTGAGCTCCTACGAGCAGTACTTC. Translating it yields CASSISGLSSYEQYF.

Many counts were recorded for this clonotype. V is TRBV18 and J is TRBJ2-1; no reliable D call. The V gene's germline CDR1 is KGHSH and CDR2 LQKENI. Trimming cost V 4 bases and J 8 bases, with 12 bases left between them. This CDR3 is built from 13 residues. The CDR3 loop is CASSHDMRDEQFF. The CDR3 DNA follows: TGTGCCAGCTCACATGACATGCGCGATGAGCAGTTCTTC.

This clonotype was picked up many times. This chain uses TRBV28 with TRBJ1-2, with D possibly matching TRBD1 (6 bases). V lost 2 bases to trimming and J lost 0 bases, with 16 bases between them. Germline lookup yields CDR1 MDHEN and CDR2 SYDVKM. The CDR3 is made up of 17 amino acids. The CDR3 spells CASSLGGSGEANYGYTF. The CDR3 bases are TGTGCCAGCAGTTTAGGTGGTTCAGGGGAAGCTAACTATGGCTACACCTTC.

The genes are TRBV5-1 and TRBJ1-2, with D unresolved. The V and J ends lost 0 bases and 4 bases respectively, with 13 bases between them. Germline CDR1 reads SGHRS; CDR2 reads YFSETQ. The CDR3 loop spans 15 amino acids. The CDR3 nucleotides are TGCGCCAGCAGCTTGGTTCCCGTGGGAGGCTATGGCTACACCTTC. Translated: CASSLVPVGGYGYTF.

CDR3 residues: CASSQDLLGGTETQYF. As DNA, the CDR3 is TGTGCCAGCAGCCAAGACTTACTAGGAGGCACAGAGACCCAGTACTTC. The gene calls are TRBV11-2 and TRBJ2-5, with D tentatively TRBD2 (5 bases). Trimming cost V 5 bases and J 4 bases, with 20 bases left between them. The CDR3 extends over 16 amino acids. From germline, CDR1 is SGHAT and CDR2 FQNNGV.

This clonotype was counted at least ten times. The chain has TRBV24-1 and TRBJ2-1; TRBD1 is a possible D gene (6 bases). With 7 bases removed from V and 10 bases from J, the gap between germline ends came to 13 bases. The CDR3 consists of 12 residues. Germline-derived CDR1 and CDR2 are KGHDR and SFDVKD. CDR3 in amino acids: CATSNRVEEQFF. In DNA, the CDR3 is TGTGCCACCAGCAACAGGGTGGAGGAGCAGTTCTTC.

This clonotype was seen ten or more times. The chain combines TRBV7-3 with TRBJ2-3; D remains ambiguous. In germline, CDR1 is SGHTA, CDR2 FQGTGA. This CDR3 has 14 residues. Trimming pared 5 bases from V and 2 bases from J, leaving 11 bases between. CDR3 nucleotides: TGTGCCAGCAGCCCCTTGGGATACACAGATACGCAGTATTTT. Translation: CASSPLGYTDTQYF.

On this clonotype itself: A much larger clone lies a single base off, so this may be a read error. The V gene is TRBV20-1, the J gene TRBJ2-1; D call uncertain. The J call may be incorrect, as the DNA end agrees better with TRBJ2-7. Germline CDR1 is DFQATT and CDR2 is SNEGSKA (reference sequence). This CDR3 has 13 amino acids. The CDR3 protein is CSASPAPRNEQYF. The CDR3 coding sequence is TGCAGTGCTAGCCCAGCGCCGCGCAATGAGCAGTACTTC.

This clonotype has ten or more counts. V is TRBV5-1 and J is TRBJ2-3, with 10 nucleotides matching TRBD2. Trimming at V came to 5 bases and at J to 2 bases, leaving 11 bases not matched to a gene. The V gene's germline CDR1 is SGHRS and CDR2 YFSETQ. This CDR3 is built from 17 residues. CDR3 DNA: TGCGCCAGCAGAAGACTAGCGGGCGGACAGCTCACAGATACGCAGTATTTT. Its translation is CASRRLAGGQLTDTQYF. Complete variable domain (other parts from reference TRBV5-1 and TRBJ2-3): KAGVTQTPRYLIKTRGQQVTLSCSPISGHRSVSWYQQTPGQGLQFLFEYFSETQRNKGNFPGRFSGRQFSNSRSEMNVSTLELGDSALYLCASRRLAGGQLTDTQYFGPGTRLTVL.

The rearrangement links TRBV29-1 to TRBJ1-2; no clear D. Trimming pared 0 bases from V and 2 bases from J, leaving 7 bases between. Germline assignment: CDR1 SQVTM and CDR2 ANQGSEA. The CDR3 covers 13 residues. DNA of the CDR3: TGCAGCGTTGAAGATGGAGCCAACTATGGCTACACCTTC. It codes for CSVEDGANYGYTF.

In its sample, this clonotype was seen a few times. The chain combines TRBV14 with TRBJ2-1, with no clear D. This CDR3 contains 16 residues. Trimming shortened V by 3 bases and J by 0 bases, and 12 bases separated the two germline ends. CDR1 SGHDN and CDR2 FVKESK come from the germline V gene. The CDR3 loop reads CASSHRRRSSYNEQFF. CDR3 bases: TGTGCCAGCAGCCATCGTCGAAGAAGCTCCTACAATGAGCAGTTCTTC.

This clonotype was detected many times. This chain connects TRBV12-3 or TRBV12-4 to TRBJ2-7, with TRBD2 identical over 13 bases. With V trimmed by 5 bases and J by 4 bases, 5 bases remained unmatched. The CDR3 contains 15 residues. The CDR3 sequence is CASSKGTSGTYEQYF. The CDR3 coding sequence is TGTGCCAGCAGTAAGGGGACTAGCGGGACTTACGAGCAGTACTTC.

This sequence joins TRBV27 and TRBJ2-5; TRBD2 matches at 8 bases. Per the germline V gene, CDR1 is MNHEY and CDR2 is SMNVEV (reference sequence). The CDR3 contains 16 residues. The V and J ends lost 2 bases and 1 base, in that order; junction bases with no gene match: 6. This CDR3 is CASSLGPSGPQETQYF. In DNA, the CDR3 is TGTGCCAGCAGTTTAGGTCCTAGCGGGCCCCAAGAGACCCAGTACTTC.

This clonotype was counted ten times or more. The chain has TRBV7-2 and TRBJ2-5, with 12 bases lining up with TRBD2. With V trimmed by 5 bases and J by 6 bases, 10 bases remained unmatched. Per germline, CDR1 SGHTA and CDR2 FQGNSA. The CDR3 loop spans 16 amino acids. In DNA form, the CDR3 reads TGTGCCAGCAGCCCTGAGGTCCTAGCGGGAGGGAAGACCCAGTACTTC. It codes for CASSPEVLAGGKTQYF.

The sample holds many counts of this clonotype. The gene calls are TRBV10-2 and TRBJ2-7; 9 nucleotides align to TRBD2. Trimming cost V 8 bases and J 5 bases; bases outside gene matches: 13. Germline CDR1 is WSHSY and CDR2 is SAAADI. The CDR3 is made up of 15 amino acids. The CDR3 DNA sequence: TGCGCCAGCGGTGTCCGTAGCGGGAGTTTCCACGAGCAGTACTTC. Its translation: CASGVRSGSFHEQYF.

This clonotype appeared many times. This rearrangement joins TRBV7-8 to TRBJ2-7; 9 nucleotides match TRBD2. Germline values: CDR1 SGHVS, CDR2 FQNEAQ. With 1 base clipped from V and 4 bases from J, the junction kept 2 bases outside the gene matches. This CDR3 is built from 14 residues. The CDR3 region is CASSLGTSDYEQYF. The CDR3 DNA sequence: TGTGCCAGCAGCTTAGGGACTAGCGATTACGAGCAGTACTTC.

This clonotype came up many times. The J gene is TRBJ2-1, the V gene TRBV5-5, with TRBD2 as a possible D gene (6 bases). CDR3 length: 12 amino acids. Trimming cost V 3 bases and J 7 bases, with 8 bases left between them. Germline V gene data show CDR1 as SGHKS and CDR2 as YYEKEE (reference sequence). The CDR3 region has the DNA TGTGCCAGCAGCTCGGGGACTAATGAGCAGTTCTTC. As protein: CASSSGTNEQFF.

This clonotype was counted ten times or more. This chain links TRBV7-8 with TRBJ2-5, with TRBD2 matching 7 bases. The CDR3 is 19 residues long. With 5 bases clipped from V and 3 bases from J, the junction kept 21 bases outside the gene matches. Germline assignment: CDR1 SGHVS and CDR2 FQNEAQ. The CDR3: CASSPLIQSSGRRKETQYF. CDR3 nucleotide sequence: TGTGCCAGCAGCCCTCTGATACAGAGTAGCGGGCGTCGGAAAGAGACCCAGTACTTC.

V and J are TRBV6-2 or TRBV6-3 and TRBJ2-2, with D perhaps matching TRBD2 (7 bases). Trimming removed 7 bases at V and 3 bases at J, with 18 bases between. The CDR3 consists of 16 residues. Germline V gives CDR1 MNHEY, CDR2 SVGEGT. The CDR3 DNA reads as TGTGCCAGCACCCTCGGGCGGGGGCTTTACACCGGGGAGCTGTTTTTT. It specifies CASTLGRGLYTGELFF.